This T cell receptor (beta chain) was sequenced in a study of cytomegalovirus exposure and HLA in healthy donors. Notes on the study in general: In a later analysis, HLA-C alleles had the fewest associated TCRs, DRB1 alleles the most. Several of the most significant clusters appeared linked to common viral pathogens, based on a later analysis.

To note about this clone: Its specificity is not known.

The PCR was carried out with 60 Vbeta primers and 13 Jbeta primers. Sequenced by immunoSEQ multiplex PCR; TCRdb stores in-frame clones only, minus some. The data show under 150,000 clones, with around 78% seen just once and over 1.5% held by the top ten. The clonotype was recovered from a woman between 45 and 65 years old in good health and CMV-seronegative. Sequencing was done on a sample of PBMCs.

In nucleotides, the CDR3 is TGTGCCAGTAGCACTAGCGGGAACGCCTATGAGCAGTTCTTC. It is translated as CASSTSGNAYEQFF. The chain recombines TRBV19 with TRBJ2-1; 10 nucleotides align to TRBD2. The ends lost 6 bases at V and 8 bases at J; junction bases unmatched: 7. The length of the CDR3 is 14 residues. The germline V gene encodes CDR1 LNHDA and CDR2 SQIVND (reference sequence).